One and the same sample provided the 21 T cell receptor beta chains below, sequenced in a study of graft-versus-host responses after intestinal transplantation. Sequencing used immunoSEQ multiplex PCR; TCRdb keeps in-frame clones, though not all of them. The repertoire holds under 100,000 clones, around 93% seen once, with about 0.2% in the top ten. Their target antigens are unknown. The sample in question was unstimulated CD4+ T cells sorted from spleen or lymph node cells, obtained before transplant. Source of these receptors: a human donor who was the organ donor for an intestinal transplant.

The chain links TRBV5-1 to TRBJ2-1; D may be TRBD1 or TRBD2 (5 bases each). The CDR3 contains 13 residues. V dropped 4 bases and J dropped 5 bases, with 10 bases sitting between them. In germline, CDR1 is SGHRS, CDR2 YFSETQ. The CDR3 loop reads CASSRDPNNEQFF. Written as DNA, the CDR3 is TGCGCCAGCAGCAGGGACCCGAACAATGAGCAGTTCTTC.

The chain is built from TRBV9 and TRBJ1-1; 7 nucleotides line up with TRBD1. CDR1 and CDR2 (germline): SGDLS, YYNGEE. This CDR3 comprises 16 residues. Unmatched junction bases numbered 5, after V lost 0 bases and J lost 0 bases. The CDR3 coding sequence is TGTGCCAGCAGCGTAGGAGGGACAGTAATGAACACTGAAGCTTTCTTT. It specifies CASSVGGTVMNTEAFF.

The CDR3 region is CAIRGEGQIRTGELFF. CDR3 bases: TGTGCCATCAGGGGGGAGGGTCAGATTCGAACCGGGGAGCTGTTTTTT. V gene TRBV10-3 combines with J gene TRBJ2-2; 7 bases are a match to TRBD2. CDR3 length: 16 residues. The junction had 12 bases not matched to a gene; V was cut back by 6 bases and J by 5 bases. Germline CDR1 ENHRY, CDR2 SYGVKD.

The CDR3, as DNA: TGTGCCAGTAGTATAGAGGGAACGGGTGAAAAACTGTTTTTT. Protein sequence: CASSIEGTGEKLFF. V is TRBV19 and J is TRBJ1-4; D uncertain. The CDR3 contains 14 residues. Germline CDR1 LNHDA, CDR2 SQIVND (reference sequence). V was clipped by 0 bases and J by 7 bases, with 9 bases between them.

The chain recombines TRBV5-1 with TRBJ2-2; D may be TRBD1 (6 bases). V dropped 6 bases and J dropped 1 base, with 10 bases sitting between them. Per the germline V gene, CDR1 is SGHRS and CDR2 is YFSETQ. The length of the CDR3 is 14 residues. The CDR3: CASTGQLNTGELFF. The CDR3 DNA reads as TGCGCCAGCACCGGACAGTTGAACACCGGGGAGCTGTTTTTT.

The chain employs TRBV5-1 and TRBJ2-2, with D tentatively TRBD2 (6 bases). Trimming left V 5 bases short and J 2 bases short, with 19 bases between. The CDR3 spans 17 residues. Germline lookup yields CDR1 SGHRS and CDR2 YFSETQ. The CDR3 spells CASREGRAGINTGELFF. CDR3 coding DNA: TGCGCCAGCAGGGAAGGTCGGGCGGGGATAAACACCGGGGAGCTGTTTTTT. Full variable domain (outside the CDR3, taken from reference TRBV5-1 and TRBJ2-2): KAGVTQTPRYLIKTRGQQVTLSCSPISGHRSVSWYQQTPGQGLQFLFEYFSETQRNKGNFPGRFSGRQFSNSRSEMNVSTLELGDSALYLCASREGRAGINTGELFFGEGSRLTVL.

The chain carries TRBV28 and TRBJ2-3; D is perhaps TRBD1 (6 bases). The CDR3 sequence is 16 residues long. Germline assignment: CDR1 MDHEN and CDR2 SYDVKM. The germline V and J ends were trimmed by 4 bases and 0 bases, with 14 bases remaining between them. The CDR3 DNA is TGTGCCAGCAGTTCACCAGACAGGTCTAGCACAGATACGCAGTATTTT. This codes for CASSSPDRSSTDTQYF.

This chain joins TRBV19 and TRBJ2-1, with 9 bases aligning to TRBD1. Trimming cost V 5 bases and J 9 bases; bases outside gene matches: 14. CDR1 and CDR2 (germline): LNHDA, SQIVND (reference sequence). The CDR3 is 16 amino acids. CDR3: CASSSLPGTGWIEQFF. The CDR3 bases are TGTGCCAGTAGTTCTCTTCCCGGGACAGGGTGGATTGAGCAGTTCTTC.

The CDR3 DNA sequence: TGTGCCAGCAGTTTTTCCAGGGTGAACACTGAAGCTTTCTTT. This encodes CASSFSRVNTEAFF. This chain connects TRBV28 to TRBJ1-1; maybe TRBD1 (5 bases). The germline V gene encodes CDR1 MDHEN and CDR2 SYDVKM. The CDR3 spans 14 residues. Trimming stripped 3 bases from V and 0 bases from J, with 8 bases between.

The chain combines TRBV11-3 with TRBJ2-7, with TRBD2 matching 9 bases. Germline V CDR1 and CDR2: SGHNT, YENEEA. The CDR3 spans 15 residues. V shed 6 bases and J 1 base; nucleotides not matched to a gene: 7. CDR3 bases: TGTGCCAGCAGGTTGACTAGCGGCCCGTCCTACGAGCAGTACTTC. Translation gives CASRLTSGPSYEQYF. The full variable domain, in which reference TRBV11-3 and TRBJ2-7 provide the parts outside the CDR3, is EAGVVQSPRYKIIEKKQPVAFWCNPISGHNTLYWYLQNLGQGPELLIRYENEEAVDDSQLPKDRFSAERLKGVDSTLKIQPAELGDSAVYLCASRLTSGPSYEQYFGPGTRLTVT.

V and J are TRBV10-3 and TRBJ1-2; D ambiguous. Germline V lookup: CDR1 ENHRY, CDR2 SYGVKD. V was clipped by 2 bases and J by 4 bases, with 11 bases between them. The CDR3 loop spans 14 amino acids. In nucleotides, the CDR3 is TGTGCCATCAGTGAGCCCGCGGGATCCTATGGCTACACCTTC. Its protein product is CAISEPAGSYGYTF.

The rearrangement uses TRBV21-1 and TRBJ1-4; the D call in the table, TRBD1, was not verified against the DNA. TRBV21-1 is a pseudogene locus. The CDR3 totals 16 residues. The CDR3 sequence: CASSLGGQGQNEKLFF. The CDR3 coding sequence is TGTGCCAGCAGCCTCGGGGGACAGGGACAAAATGAAAAACTGTTTTTT.

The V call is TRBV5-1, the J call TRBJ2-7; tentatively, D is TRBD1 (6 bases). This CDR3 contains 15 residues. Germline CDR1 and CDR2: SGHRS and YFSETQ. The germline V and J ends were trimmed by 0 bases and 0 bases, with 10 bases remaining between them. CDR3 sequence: CASSLALQGSYEQYF. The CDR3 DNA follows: TGCGCCAGCAGCTTGGCCCTACAGGGCTCCTACGAGCAGTACTTC.

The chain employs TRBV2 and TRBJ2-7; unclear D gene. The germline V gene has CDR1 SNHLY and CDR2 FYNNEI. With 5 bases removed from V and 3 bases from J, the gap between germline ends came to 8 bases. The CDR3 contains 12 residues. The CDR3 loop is CASSIKSYEQYF. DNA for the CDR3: TGTGCCAGCAGTATAAAGAGCTACGAGCAGTACTTC. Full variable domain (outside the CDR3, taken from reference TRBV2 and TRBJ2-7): EPEVTQTPSHQVTQMGQEVILRCVPISNHLYFYWYRQILGQKVEFLVSFYNNEISEKSEIFDDQFSVERPDGSNFTLKIRSTKLEDSAMYFCASSIKSYEQYFGPGTRLTVT.

The CDR3 reads CASSRQGGTEAFF. CDR3 coding DNA: TGTGCCAGCAGTAGACAGGGGGGCACTGAAGCTTTCTTT. V is TRBV6-5 and J is TRBJ1-1; 9 positions agree with TRBD1. The CDR3 runs 13 residues. The germline CDR1 and CDR2 sequences are MNHEY and SVGAGI. Unmatched junction bases numbered 2, after V lost 5 bases and J lost 4 bases.

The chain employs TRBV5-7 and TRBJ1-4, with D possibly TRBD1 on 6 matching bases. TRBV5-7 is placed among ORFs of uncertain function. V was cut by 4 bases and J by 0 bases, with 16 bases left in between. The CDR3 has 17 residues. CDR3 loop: CASSLVGGPATNEKLFF. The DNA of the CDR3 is TGTGCCAGCAGCCTGGTGGGGGGGCCGGCAACTAATGAAAAACTGTTTTTT.

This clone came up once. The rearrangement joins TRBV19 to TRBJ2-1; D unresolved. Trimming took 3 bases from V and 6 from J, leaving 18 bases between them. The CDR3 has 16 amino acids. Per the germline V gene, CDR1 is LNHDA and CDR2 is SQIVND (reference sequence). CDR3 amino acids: CASSIGAPGPSNEQFF. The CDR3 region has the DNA TGTGCCAGTAGTATCGGTGCGCCTGGGCCGTCCAATGAGCAGTTCTTC.

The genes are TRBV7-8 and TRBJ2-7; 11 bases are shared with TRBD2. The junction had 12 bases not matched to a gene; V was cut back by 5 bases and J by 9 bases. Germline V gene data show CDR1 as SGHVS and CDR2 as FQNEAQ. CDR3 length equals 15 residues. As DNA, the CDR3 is TGTGCCAGCAGCCCCGGGACTAGCGGAATAAACGGGCAGTACTTC. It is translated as CASSPGTSGINGQYF.

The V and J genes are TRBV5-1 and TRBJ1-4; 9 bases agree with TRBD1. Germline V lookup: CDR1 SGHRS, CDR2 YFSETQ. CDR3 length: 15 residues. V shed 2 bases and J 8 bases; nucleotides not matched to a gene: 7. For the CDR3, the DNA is TGCGCCAGCAGCTTAGTATCCGGGACAGGGGAAAAACTGTTTTTT. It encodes CASSLVSGTGEKLFF.

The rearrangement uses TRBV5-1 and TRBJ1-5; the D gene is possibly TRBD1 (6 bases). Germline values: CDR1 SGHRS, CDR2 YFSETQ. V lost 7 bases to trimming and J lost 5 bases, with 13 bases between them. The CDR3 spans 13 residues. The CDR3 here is CASSQGFDQPQHF. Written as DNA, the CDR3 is TGCGCCAGCTCTCAGGGGTTTGATCAGCCCCAGCATTTT.

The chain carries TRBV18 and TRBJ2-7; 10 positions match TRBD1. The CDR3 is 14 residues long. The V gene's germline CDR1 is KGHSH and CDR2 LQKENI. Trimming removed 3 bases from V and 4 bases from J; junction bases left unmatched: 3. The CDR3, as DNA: TGTGCCAGCTCACCGGGACAGGGGATGTACGAGCAGTACTTC. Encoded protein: CASSPGQGMYEQYF.